The entry that follows covers one T cell receptor (beta chain) sequence. Study processing details: Amplifying reference gene primers gave estimates of nucleated cell counts. Clones were read by immunoSEQ multiplex PCR, and TCRdb kept only the in-frame ones, dropping some. The DNA gave D and trimming, while V, J and clone size come from that table. Of about 68,000 clones in the sample, roughly 90% were seen once. The data originate from a study of blood T cell repertoires in COVID-19. Study overall: Samples came from the United States, Italy and Spain, spanning acute and convalescent COVID-19. PBMCs, B-cell-depleted T cells, or T cells were the source of the cDNA or gDNA that made up the material.

Trimming at V came to 6 bases and at J to 2 bases, leaving 9 bases not matched to a gene. Per the germline V gene, CDR1 is KGHSH and CDR2 is LQKENI. This CDR3 has 16 residues. The source material was peripheral blood. The source is a man aged 25 to 40 with acute or convalescent COVID-19. The chain couples TRBV18 to TRBJ2-7, with TRBD2 matching 11 bases. The CDR3 is CASSLQPTSGAYEQYF. The CDR3 coding sequence is TGTGCCAGCTCCCTTCAACCGACTAGCGGGGCCTACGAGCAGTACTTC.